The present T cell receptor beta chain was sequenced within a study of metastatic and nonmetastatic thyroid tumors. Study context: Repertoires of blood and of tissue (tumor or nodule) from malignant and benign thyroid patients were compared.

Overall study results and limits: According to reports, the diversity of TCR beta was significantly higher in malignant thyroid tumors than in benign nodules, and this held in both blood and tumor samples.

The authors' processing: To classify distant metastasis in papillary thyroid cancer, a model was built from CDR3 differences across clinicopathological groups. TCRdb re-analyzed the PCR reads using MiXCR. These V and J calls rely on TCRdb rather than the paper's analysis. The data show tens of thousands of clones, about an eighth seen once. This clone was observed many times. Its antigen is not known. Trimming took 1 base from V and 4 from J; bases not matched to a gene: 5. The CDR3 totals 15 residues. Germline V gene sequence: CDR1 SGHNT, CDR2 YYREEE (reference sequence). Until they underwent thyroid surgery, no patient had received any treatment.

Sequences were obtained from tumor tissue. The source of this sequence is a female donor with papillary thyroid cancer or a benign thyroid nodule (not recorded which). Some clones in this sample may be carry-over from other donors' samples. The chain employs TRBV5-4 and TRBJ2-3, with 8 bases that match TRBD1. CDR3 bases: TGTGCCAGCAGCTTGAGGACAGGGTGGGCAGATACGCAGTATTTT. Protein product: CASSLRTGWADTQYF. Filled out from reference TRBV5-4 and TRBJ2-3, the complete variable domain reads ETGVTQSPTHLIKTRGQQVTLRCSSQSGHNTVSWYQQALGQGPQFIFQYYREEENGRGNFPPRFSGLQFPNYSSELNVNALELDDSALYLCASSLRTGWADTQYFGPGTRLTVL.